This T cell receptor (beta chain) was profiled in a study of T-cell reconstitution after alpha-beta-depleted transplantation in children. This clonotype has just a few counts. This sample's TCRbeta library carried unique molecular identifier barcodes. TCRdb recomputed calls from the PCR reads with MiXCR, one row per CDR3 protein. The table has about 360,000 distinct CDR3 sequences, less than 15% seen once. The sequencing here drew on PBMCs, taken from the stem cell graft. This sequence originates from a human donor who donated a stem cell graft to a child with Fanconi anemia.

The CDR3 nucleotides are TGTGCCAGCAGCTCACGACAGGGCGAGGACACTGAAGCTTTCTTT. Residues: CASSSRQGEDTEAFF. The chain combines TRBV7-6 with TRBJ1-1, with 7 bases aligning to TRBD1. CDR1 is SGHVS and CDR2 is FNYEAQ in the germline V gene. This CDR3 region has 15 residues. After removal of 4 bases from V and 3 bases from J, the junction contained 8 bases not matched to a gene.